This note documents a single T cell receptor (beta chain) sequence. The source of the sample is a study of OX40 agonist ivuxolimab in advanced cancers. Repertoires were generated with immunoSEQ multiplex PCR, while TCRdb's copy carries only in-frame clones and drops some. The table records tens of thousands of clones, just under 90% of them present only once. The germline gives CDR1 DFQATT, CDR2 SNEGSKA (reference sequence). CDR3 length: 11 amino acids. Trimming at V came to 6 bases and at J to 7 bases, leaving 1 base not matched to a gene. V gene TRBV20-1 combines with J gene TRBJ2-7, with TRBD2 matching over 12 bases. The sequence was obtained from an adult with an advanced solid tumor such as melanoma, head and neck, liver or kidney cancer. The starting material was CD4+ or CD8+ T cells sorted from blood, obtained in a trial of the OX40 agonist ivuxolimab. In DNA form, the CDR3 reads TGCAGTGCCGGACTAGCGGGGGAGCAGTACTTC. Amino acids: CSAGLAGEQYF.